The rows below give T cell receptor beta chains drawn from one sample of a study of T cell responses to AZD1222 COVID-19 vaccine. TCRdb keeps only in-frame clones here, not all; method: immunoSEQ multiplex PCR. The sample comprises 150,000 to 200,000 clones, almost 95% of which are singletons, and 9.2% rests with the top ten. Material: peripheral blood, obtained on day 0 of AZD1222 vaccination. The receptors come from an adult in good health. Both conserved end residues are part of each CDR3. A D gene is named only where the DNA matches it firmly. Size values are once, few and many counts, or a class for expanded clones, and some rows have none.

TRBV6-6	TRBJ2-2	TRBD1	.	TGTGCCAGCAGTTCCCCAGGGGGTTCGAACACCGGGGAGCTGTTTTTT	CASSSPGGSNTGELFF
TRBV5-1	TRBJ1-3	.	few	TGCGCCAGCAGCTCGTTCGATGGTGGCGGAAACACCATATATTTT	CASSSFDGGGNTIYF
TRBV28	TRBJ1-1	.	.	TGTGCCAGCATCCTCTACCCGAACACTGAAGCTTTCTTT	CASILYPNTEAFF
TRBV4-1	TRBJ2-3	TRBD2	.	TGCGCCAGCAGCCAAGTGAATAGCGGGACGGCAGATACGCAGTATTTT	CASSQVNSGTADTQYF
TRBV5-4	TRBJ2-5	.	once	TGTGCCAGCAGCAACCAGGGGCTGCAAGAGACCCAGTACTTC	CASSNQGLQETQYF
TRBV5-4	TRBJ2-7	.	.	TGTGCCAGCAGCCAGCCGGGACAACGCTCCTACGAGCAGTACTTC	CASSQPGQRSYEQYF
TRBV28	TRBJ1-1	.	.	TGTGCCAGCAGTTTCCCGAGGGACCACACTGAAGCTTTCTTT	CASSFPRDHTEAFF
TRBV6-5	TRBJ2-7	.	.	TGTGCCAGCAGCTCCAGAGTATCCTACGAGCAGTACTTC	CASSSRVSYEQYF
TRBV6-5	TRBJ2-1	TRBD2	.	TGTGCCAGCAGCCGCCTAGCGGGCAATGAGCAGTTCTTC	CASSRLAGNEQFF
TRBV4-2	TRBJ1-3	TRBD1	.	TGTGCCAGCAGCCAAGAGCTAAGGACAGGTTTGTTGTCTGGAAACACCATATATTTT	CASSQELRTGLLSGNTIYF
TRBV19	TRBJ2-3	.	.	TGTGCCAGTTCCGGCATCAGCTTTGGCGGAACAGATACGCAGTATTTT	CASSGISFGGTDTQYF
TRBV3-1/TRBV3-2	TRBJ2-7	TRBD2	few	TGTGCCAGCAGCAAAGGGACTAGCGGGAGGGCCTACGAGCAGTACTTC	CASSKGTSGRAYEQYF
TRBV27	TRBJ1-4	.	.	TGTGCGTCCCAGTCCCGGGGTTTTAATGAAAAACTGTTTTTT	CASQSRGFNEKLFF
TRBV30	TRBJ2-2	.	.	TGTGCCTGGACCCCAGAGGCGGGATCCGCGAACACCGGGGAGCTGTTTTTT	CAWTPEAGSANTGELFF
TRBV27	TRBJ2-1	TRBD2	.	TGTGCCAGCAGCTTGGAGGCTAGCGGGAGAACAGCCTACAATGAGCAGTTCTTC	CASSLEASGRTAYNEQFF
TRBV4-3	TRBJ1-1	.	.	TGCGCCAGCAGCCCCAGACCGGTGGGGGAGAACACTGAAGCTTTCTTT	CASSPRPVGENTEAFF
TRBV28	TRBJ1-2	.	.	TGTGCCAGCAGTTTATTCCCAGGGGACTGGTCTGGCTACACCTTC	CASSLFPGDWSGYTF
TRBV24-1	TRBJ1-5	TRBD1	.	TGTGCCACCAGTGAGGGGGACAGGGGGAGCAATCAGCCCCAGCATTTT	CATSEGDRGSNQPQHF
TRBV27	TRBJ2-7	.	few	TGTGCCAGCAGTTTAGTAGTGGCTAGCCCAACCTACGAGCAGTACTTC	CASSLVVASPTYEQYF
TRBV9	TRBJ2-1	.	once	TGTGCCAGCAGCGTAGATGGAAAAAACGGGGGCAATGAGCAGTTCTTC	CASSVDGKNGGNEQFF
TRBV21-1	TRBJ1-5	.	.	TGTGCCAGCAGCCGAAGGGCAGGGCTTGTTTTTAGCAATCAGCCCCAGCATTTT	CASSRRAGLVFSNQPQHF
TRBV2	TRBJ2-7	TRBD2	.	TGTGCCAGCAGTGAAGTTTTAGCGGGAGTAAACGAGCAGTACTTC	CASSEVLAGVNEQYF
TRBV12-3/TRBV12-4	TRBJ2-7	.	.	TGTGCCAGCAGTATAGGGACATCCTACGAGCAGTACTTC	CASSIGTSYEQYF
TRBV14	TRBJ1-1	TRBD1	.	TGTGCCAGCAGCCCCCGACAGGGGGTTGGCACTGAAGCTTTCTTT	CASSPRQGVGTEAFF
TRBV28	TRBJ1-2	.	.	TGTGCCAGCAGTTTAGCCCCTAACTACCATGGCTACACCTTC	CASSLAPNYHGYTF
TRBV28	TRBJ2-5	TRBD1	once	TGTGCCAGCAGTTCGGGGACAGGGCGGCAAGAGACCCAGTACTTC	CASSSGTGRQETQYF
TRBV29-1	TRBJ2-2	TRBD2	.	TGCAGCGGAATATGGGCGGGAGGGCCGAACACCGGGGAGCTGTTTTTT	CSGIWAGGPNTGELFF
TRBV5-4	TRBJ2-1	TRBD2	once	TGTGCCAGCAGTTACGGACTAGCCGACCCCTCCTACAATGAGCAGTTCTTC	CASSYGLADPSYNEQFF
TRBV7-8	TRBJ1-5	.	.	TGTGCCAGCAGCTTAGTGGGGGGGAGTCAGCCCCAGCATTTT	CASSLVGGSQPQHF
TRBV28	TRBJ1-1	TRBD1	.	TGTGCCAGCAGTTTGGGACAGGGCGTGAACACTGAAGCTTTCTTT	CASSLGQGVNTEAFF
TRBV5-1	TRBJ2-5	.	.	TGCGCCAGCAGCTTGTCGGGATCTGGGGGAGAGACCCAGTACTTC	CASSLSGSGGETQYF
TRBV28	TRBJ2-5	.	.	TGTGCCAGCTCCACCGGGACGGCACAAGAGACCCAGTACTTC	CASSTGTAQETQYF
TRBV5-4	TRBJ1-1	TRBD1	.	TGTGCCAGCAGCCCGGGGACAGCGAACACTGAAGCTTTCTTT	CASSPGTANTEAFF
TRBV6-1	TRBJ1-1	.	.	TGTGCCAGCAGTGAAGGGCCGGGCACTGAAGCTTTCTTT	CASSEGPGTEAFF
TRBV28	TRBJ1-4	.	.	TGTGCCAGCAGTTTTTGGACGGGTGAAAAACTGTTTTTT	CASSFWTGEKLFF
TRBV19	TRBJ1-3	.	.	TGTGCCAGTAGTATAGGGACAGACGGATACAACTCTGGAAACACCATATATTTT	CASSIGTDGYNSGNTIYF
TRBV4-2	TRBJ1-6	.	.	TGTGCCAGCAGCCAAGACTTCCGCGGTTATAATTCACCCCTCCACTTT	CASSQDFRGYNSPLHF
TRBV11-1	TRBJ2-2	.	.	TGTGCCAGCAGCTCCGGGCCTTGGGAGCTGTTTTTT	CASSSGPWELFF
TRBV4-2	TRBJ2-7	.	.	TGTGCCAGCAGCCAAGGGGAGAGCCCCTACGAGCAGTACTTC	CASSQGESPYEQYF
TRBV5-1	TRBJ2-2	.	.	TGCGCCAGCAGCTTGGCTCGTGGCAGGGCATCAAACACCGGGGAGCTGTTTTTT	CASSLARGRASNTGELFF
TRBV6-2/TRBV6-3	TRBJ1-1	.	.	TGTGCCAGCAGTTACCGGCCAGGTGCTCTGAACACTGAAGCTTTCTTT	CASSYRPGALNTEAFF
TRBV27	TRBJ1-6	TRBD1	.	TGTGCCAGCAGACCCAACCGGGACAGGGGCTATAATTCACCCCTCCACTTT	CASRPNRDRGYNSPLHF
TRBV5-1	TRBJ1-6	.	.	TGCGCCAGCAGCTCGGGGTTACTGAGCTCCTATAATTCACCCCTCCACTTT	CASSSGLLSSYNSPLHF
TRBV6-4	TRBJ2-1	TRBD2	.	TGTGCCAGCAGTGACGGGTCTAGCGGGAGACATGAGCAGTTCTTC	CASSDGSSGRHEQFF